This T cell receptor (beta chain) was documented in a study of blood T cell repertoires in COVID-19. Study in general: The origin of the acute and convalescent COVID-19 samples was the United States, Italy and Spain. Sources were T cells, B-cell-depleted T cells, or PBMCs; the material itself was cDNA or gDNA.

This CDR3 region has 15 residues. Trimming took off 4 bases at V and 1 base at J, with 12 bases between the two ends. Germline V CDR1 and CDR2: MGHRA, YSYEKL. In the original workflow: Reference gene primer amplification in the assay estimated nucleated cell counts. Generated by immunoSEQ multiplex PCR, the TCRdb table keeps only in-frame clones and is missing some. That table furnishes V, J and clone size, whereas the DNA furnished D and trimming. The sample yields approximately 280,000 clones, 80% to 90% seen once. The rearrangement joins TRBV4-1 to TRBJ2-3; D unclear. The material sequenced was peripheral blood. The TCR comes from a woman in her 70s with acute or convalescent COVID-19. CDR3 sequence: CASSPLLLGTDTQYF. CDR3 DNA sequence: TGCGCCAGCAGCCCCTTGCTTTTAGGCACAGATACGCAGTATTTT.